This T cell receptor beta chain was obtained from a study of beta chain features in type 1 diabetes (dated by TCRdb to 2016 to 2018). General notes on the study: No differences in mean age, gender distribution, total cell number or subset yield were found between patients and healthy donors. The study compared the TCRB repertoires of sorted circulating CD4+ T cell subsets in recently diagnosed type 1 diabetes patients with those in matched healthy donors. A total of roughly 100,000,000 sorted cells were examined across all samples, and the number of cells per subset was strongly correlated with RNA yield. Regulatory and stem cell-like memory subsets were obtained from only 8 patients and about 8 healthy donors, while naive and central memory subsets were obtained from all 28 donors. General conclusions and limits of the study: Fewer insertions and more nucleotide deletions at VDJ recombination sites were observed in patients with type 1 diabetes, implying thymic rearrangement abnormalities. Naive, central memory and regulatory TCRB repertoires appeared to be more alike among patients than among healthy donors. Sequencing cDNA rather than genomic DNA could over-represent highly expressing activated cells, although activation and CD3 levels did not differ between groups. Shorter templates might be favored by PCR, yet because patient and control samples were amplified and corrected together, any such skew would affect both groups equally. Only small numbers of individuals were included in the HLA sub-analyses, which left unresolved whether HLA type had any influence on TCRB rearrangement. In all four CD4+ subsets, TCRB CDR3 length was moderately but significantly shorter in type 1 diabetes patients.

The entire isolated RNA was reverse transcribed using the High Capacity cDNA Reverse Transcription Kit, and thus expressed TCRB transcripts were sequenced. Deep immunoSEQ sequencing was performed on naive, central memory and regulatory T cell samples, with an average of approximately 4 million total reads per sample. Sorted cells were lysed in RLT buffer, and RNA was extracted using DNase-treated RNeasy Micro or Mini kits according to cell number. Each cell subset was processed on its own to prevent cross-contamination, while patient and healthy donor samples were processed together. The immunoSEQ multiplex PCR was used to amplify TCRB sequences from cDNA, generating 87-bp fragments that spanned the CDR3 region. Amplicons were sequenced on the Illumina HiSeq platform. Per the original workflow: Synthetic template baselines were used to correct PCR bias computationally, reads within Hamming distance 2 were collapsed together, and singletons that could not be merged were discarded. By aligning reads against IMGT, V, D and J genes, CDR3 length, and insertions or deletions at six rearrangement sites were assigned. Within each subset, clonotype counts were normalized to sorted cell number, and only after that were true diversity and Gini coefficients computed with the tcR R package. The overlap coefficient, calculated on TCRB nucleotide sequences, was used to quantify repertoire sharing. Out-of-frame TCRB sequences from naive cells were analyzed as a proxy for the pre-selection repertoire. In TCRdb, the immuneACCESS table is reduced to in-frame sequences with V and J assigned. These tables do not hold every clone; where another copy was compared, an unresolved V gene accounts for under half, and the others remain unexplained. V and J calls and clone size follow that table, whereas D and trimming were derived from the DNA. The table for this sample lists over 650,000 clones; over 13% of them were counted only once. The ten largest make up just under 0.04% of the sample.

A single peripheral blood draw of approximately 120 mL on average was collected from each donor into heparinised tubes. Using a panel that included CD45RO, CCR7, CD25, CD127, CD95 and CD27, naive, central memory, regulatory and stem cell-like memory CD4+ T cells were sorted on a BD FACSAria II. All sorted populations exceeded 95% purity. Right away, PBMCs were isolated by Lymphoprep density gradient centrifugation and were stained directly, with no culture step. Samples were stained and sorted in pairs, with one healthy donor and one patient per experiment, so that batch effects were minimized. Comments on this clone: Its cognate antigen has yet to be identified. Base qualities were left out, and no much larger clone turns up one base away.

The junction carries 16 bases between V and J, which are trimmed by 4 bases and 3 bases respectively. The CDR3 measures 15 amino acids from cysteine to phenylalanine. The CDR3 DNA has 45 bases and is translated from base 1. As encoded in the germline V gene, CDR1 is SGDLS while CDR2 is YYNGEE. The clonotype comes from a man in his late teens or twenties with type 1 diabetes. Input material: naive CD4+ T cells from blood. This specimen's cell subset or site label, per the study, means: true naive CD4+ T cells. The V and J segments used are TRBV9 and TRBJ1-2, with no confidently assigned D gene. The sequence in DNA is TGTGCCAGCAGCCCCAGACCCAGACTGGACTATGGCTACACCTTC. Protein translation: CASSPRPRLDYGYTF.